A single sample gave rise to the 2 T cell receptor beta chains below, sequenced in a study of T cells in Graves' hyperthyroidism and ophthalmopathy (dated by TCRdb to between 2018 and 2021). The protocol used for the library was multiplex PCR. TCRdb shows the sequencer as Illumina HiSeq 2000. The TCR beta CDR3 regions were amplified from the RNA transcripts. The TCR CDR3 was subjected to a first round of RT-PCR using the HTBI primer set and the Qiagen OneStep RT-PCR kit. Starting from the raw public reads, TCRdb applied fastp trimming at Q25, assembled clones with MiXCR and retained in-frame beta chains. Records with the same CDR3 protein are collapsed into one entry carrying the most frequent genes and DNA. The sample includes 500,000 to 600,000 distinct CDR3 sequences, with 46% observed a single time. The ten largest clonotypes hold 44% of the sample. Sequenced: peripheral blood or thyroid tissue (not recorded which). These receptor sequences come from an adult woman with Graves' disease, either hyperthyroidism or ophthalmopathy (not recorded which).

In its sample, this clonotype was seen many times. The genes are TRBV4-3 and TRBJ1-6; D unresolved. Deletions cut 0 bases from V and 7 bases from J, with 7 bases between. CDR1 and CDR2 (germline): LGHNA, YSLEER. The CDR3 loop spans 14 amino acids. In DNA, the CDR3 is TGCGCCAGCAGCCAAGACCCTACGAATTCACCCCTCCACTTT. This codes for CASSQDPTNSPLHF.

With regard to this clonotype: Germline is not matched at one junction end, which may reflect a read error. V is TRBV10-3 and J is TRBJ1-2, with 8 bases that match TRBD1. The CDR3 consists of 16 residues. Germline CDR1 is ENHRY and CDR2 is SYGVKD. The CDR3 DNA reads as TGTGCCATCACCGAGCAGGGGGCGGACTATGGCTATGGCCACACCTTC. Translation gives CAITEQGADYGYGHTF.